The table lists the clone carrying this TCR beta chain with many counts. These data are taken from a study of T-cell memory formation after mild COVID-19. TCRdb reanalysed the 5' RACE reads using MiXCR and keeps one entry per CDR3 protein. The profile shows about 190,000 distinct CDR3 sequences, about a sixth of them singletons. The sequence came from an adult woman who had mild COVID-19 (a few samples of this study predate the infection). Cell type and time point are not known. Sequenced sample: PBMCs or a T cell subset sorted from them (not recorded which).

CDR3 DNA: TGTGCCAGCAGTGGCGGGATTAATTCACCCCTCCACTTT. Protein product: CASSGGINSPLHF. The V call is TRBV6-1, the J call TRBJ1-6; D remains unclear. The CDR3 spans 13 residues. Germline loops: CDR1 MNHNS, CDR2 SASEGT. The V and J ends lost 4 bases and 6 bases respectively, with 7 bases between them.